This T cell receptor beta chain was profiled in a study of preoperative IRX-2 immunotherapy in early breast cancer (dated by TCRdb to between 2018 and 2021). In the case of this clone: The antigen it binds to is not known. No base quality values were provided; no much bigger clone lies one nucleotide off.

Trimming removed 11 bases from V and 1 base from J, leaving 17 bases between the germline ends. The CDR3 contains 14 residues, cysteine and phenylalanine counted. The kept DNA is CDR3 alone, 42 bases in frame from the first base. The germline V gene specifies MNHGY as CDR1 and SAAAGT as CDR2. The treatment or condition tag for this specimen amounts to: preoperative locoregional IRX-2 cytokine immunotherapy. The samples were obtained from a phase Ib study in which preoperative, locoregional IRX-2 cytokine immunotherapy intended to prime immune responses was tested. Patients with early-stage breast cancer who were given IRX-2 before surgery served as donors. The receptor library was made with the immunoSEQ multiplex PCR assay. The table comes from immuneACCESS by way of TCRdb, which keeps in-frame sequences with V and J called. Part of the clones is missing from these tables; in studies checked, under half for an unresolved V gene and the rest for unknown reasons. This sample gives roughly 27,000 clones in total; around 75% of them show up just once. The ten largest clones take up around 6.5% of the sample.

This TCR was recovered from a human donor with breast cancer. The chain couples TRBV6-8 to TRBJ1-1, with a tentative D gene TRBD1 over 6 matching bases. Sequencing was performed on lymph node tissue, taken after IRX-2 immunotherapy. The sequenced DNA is TGTGCCTCACAGCCCGGGACACGGAACACTGAAGCTTTCTTT. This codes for CASQPGTRNTEAFF.